This TCR beta chain was obtained from a study of OX40 agonist ivuxolimab in advanced cancers. Overall study results and limits: More expanded clones were found, on average, in CD8+ than in CD4+ T cells.

To note about this clone: Its antigen is not known.

Clones were sequenced by immunoSEQ multiplex PCR, and TCRdb holds only the in-frame ones, with some missing. This table holds 10,000 to 11,000 clones, approximately 63% found once. V was shortened by 0 bases and J by 0 bases, with 9 bases between the two germline ends. The CDR3 runs 15 residues. Germline CDR1 SGDLS, CDR2 YYNGEE. The sequencing used CD4+ or CD8+ T cells sorted from blood, collected in a trial of the OX40 agonist ivuxolimab. The chain recombines TRBV9 with TRBJ1-1, with D unclear. The clonotype comes from an adult with an advanced solid tumor such as melanoma, head and neck, liver or kidney cancer. The CDR3 is CASSVVRSMNTEAFF. The DNA of the CDR3 is TGTGCCAGCAGCGTAGTCAGGTCCATGAACACTGAAGCTTTCTTT.